This T cell receptor beta chain was identified in a study of T-cell reconstitution after alpha-beta-depleted transplantation in children. Trimming cost V 4 bases and J 5 bases; bases outside gene matches: 7. The CDR3 covers 16 residues. In germline, CDR1 is DFQATT, CDR2 SNEGSKA (reference sequence). Unique molecular identifiers were used to barcode this TCRbeta library. Each CDR3 protein gets one entry after TCRdb re-called the PCR reads with MiXCR. This sample has some 520,000 distinct CDR3 sequences, with less than 35% found just once. The sample in question was PBMCs from the stem cell graft donor, obtained from the stem cell graft. This sequence joins TRBV20-1 and TRBJ2-5; TRBD2 agrees at 16 bases. This TCR was sampled from a human donor who donated a stem cell graft to a child with aplastic anemia. The DNA for the CDR3 is TGCAGTGCTATTGGGACTAGCGGGAGGGAGGCGGAGACCCAGTACTTC. Translating it yields CSAIGTSGREAETQYF.